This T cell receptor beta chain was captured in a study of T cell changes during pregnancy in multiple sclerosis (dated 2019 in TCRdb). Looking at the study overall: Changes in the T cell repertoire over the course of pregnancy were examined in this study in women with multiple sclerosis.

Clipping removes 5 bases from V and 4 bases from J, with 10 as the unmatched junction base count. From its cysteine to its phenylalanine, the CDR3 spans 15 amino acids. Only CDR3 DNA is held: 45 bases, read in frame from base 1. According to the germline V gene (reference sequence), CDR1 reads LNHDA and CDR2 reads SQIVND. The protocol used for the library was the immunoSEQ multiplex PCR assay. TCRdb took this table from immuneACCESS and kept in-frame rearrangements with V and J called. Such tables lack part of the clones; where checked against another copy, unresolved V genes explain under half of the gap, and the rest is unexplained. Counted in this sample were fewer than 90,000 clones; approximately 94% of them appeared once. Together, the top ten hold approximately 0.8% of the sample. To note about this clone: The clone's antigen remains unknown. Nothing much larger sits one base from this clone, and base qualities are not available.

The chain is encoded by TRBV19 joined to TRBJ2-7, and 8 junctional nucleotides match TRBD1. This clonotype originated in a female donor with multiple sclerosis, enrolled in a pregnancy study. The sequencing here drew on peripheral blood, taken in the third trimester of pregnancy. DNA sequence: TGTGCCAGTAGTTGGGACAGGACCTATTTTTACGAGCAGTACTTC. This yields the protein CASSWDRTYFYEQYF.